One sample yielded the 29 T cell receptor beta chains listed below, sequenced in a study of T cell changes during pregnancy in multiple sclerosis. Using immunoSEQ multiplex PCR, the repertoire was profiled, and TCRdb retains in-frame clones only, with some absent. The repertoire has about 68,000 clones, about 89% of them found once; the top ten carry 0.86%. The sample consisted of peripheral blood, taken in the second trimester of pregnancy. These receptors were taken from a female donor with multiple sclerosis, enrolled in a pregnancy study.

This chain uses TRBV5-5 with TRBJ1-4, with a tentative D call TRBD1 (6 bases). Between the trimmed V and J ends, which lost 6 bases and 6 bases, there was a span of 15 bases. CDR1 is SGHKS and CDR2 is YYEKEE in the germline V gene (reference sequence). This CDR3 has 14 residues. The CDR3 is CASTRRTVDEKLFF. CDR3 DNA: TGTGCCAGCACCCGCCGGACAGTTGATGAAAAACTGTTTTTT.

The chain couples TRBV29-1 to TRBJ2-7; D might be TRBD2 (7 bases). Per the germline V gene, CDR1 is SQVTM and CDR2 is ANQGSEA. V lost 7 bases, J lost 0 bases, and 13 bases lay in between. The CDR3 loop spans 13 amino acids. CDR3 residues: CSGRGAVSYEQYF. The CDR3 DNA reads TGCAGCGGTCGGGGGGCCGTCTCCTACGAGCAGTACTTC.

This clone has just one count. V usage is TRBV25-1 and J usage is TRBJ1-2; TRBD1 might be the D (5 bases). The CDR3 contains 15 residues. CDR1 is MGHDK and CDR2 is SYGVNS in the germline V gene. Deletions cut 10 bases from V and 6 bases from J, with 24 bases between. This CDR3 reads CATHPPGGGPNGYTF. Here the CDR3 DNA reads TGTGCCACCCACCCCCCGGGGGGGGGTCCTAATGGCTACACCTTC.

The chain couples TRBV12-5 to TRBJ1-4; TRBD1 agrees at 7 bases. The CDR3 covers 16 residues. The V gene's germline CDR1 is LGHNT and CDR2 FRNRAP. The junction had 8 bases not matched to a gene; V was cut back by 2 bases and J by 5 bases. The CDR3 DNA is TGTGCTAGTGGTTTGACGACAGGGCGATACAATGAAAAACTGTTTTTT. Its translation: CASGLTTGRYNEKLFF.

In its sample, this clone was seen once. V is TRBV7-2 and J is TRBJ1-1; D possibly corresponds to TRBD1 (6 bases). Germline lookup yields CDR1 SGHTA and CDR2 FQGNSA. The V gene lost 5 bases and the J gene lost 1 base, with 8 bases spanning the gap. This CDR3 has 13 amino acids. CDR3 coding DNA: TGTGCCAGCAGCCGGGGACAGAACACTGAAGCTTTCTTT. Its translation is CASSRGQNTEAFF.

This chain links TRBV27 with TRBJ1-1, with D tentatively TRBD1 (5 bases). The CDR3 spans 16 residues. Trimming removed 1 base from V and 4 bases from J, with 16 bases in between. Germline V lookup: CDR1 MNHEY, CDR2 SMNVEV (reference sequence). The CDR3: CASSLLTAFASTEAFF. Here the CDR3 DNA reads TGTGCCAGCAGTTTATTGACAGCCTTCGCGAGCACTGAAGCTTTCTTT.

The V and J genes are TRBV9 and TRBJ2-1; a weak D match, TRBD2 (7 bases). Germline V gene lookup returns CDR1 SGDLS and CDR2 YYNGEE. The V and J ends lost 0 bases and 5 bases respectively, with 12 bases between them. CDR3 size: 15 residues. CDR3 nucleotides: TGTGCCAGCAGCGTAGACCCGGGGGGCCACAATGAGCAGTTCTTC. Protein: CASSVDPGGHNEQFF.

The genes are TRBV6-5 and TRBJ2-4; D is possibly TRBD2 (6 bases). Germline CDR1 and CDR2: MNHEY and SVGAGI. The CDR3 extends over 16 amino acids. Trimming pared 0 bases from V and 0 bases from J, leaving 9 bases between. CDR3 sequence reads: CASSYSGGLAKNIQYF. CDR3 nucleotides: TGTGCCAGCAGTTACTCGGGGGGATTAGCCAAAAACATTCAGTACTTC.

The chain couples TRBV7-2 to TRBJ2-7; 9 bases align to TRBD2. This CDR3 spans 15 amino acids. Germline V lookup: CDR1 SGHTA, CDR2 FQGNSA. After removal of 3 bases from V and 2 bases from J, the junction contained 5 bases not matched to a gene. The CDR3 DNA sequence: TGTGCCAGCAGCTTGTCTAGCGGGGTTCCCTACGAGCAGTACTTC. Its translation: CASSLSSGVPYEQYF.

The V and J genes are TRBV29-1 and TRBJ1-1; 8 bases fit TRBD1. In germline, CDR1 is SQVTM, CDR2 ANQGSEA. This CDR3 has 11 residues. The J segment lost 9 bases and the V segment lost 7 bases, leaving 7 bases of the junction unmatched. CDR3: CSGGQGAKAFF. CDR3 DNA: TGCAGCGGAGGCCAGGGGGCAAAAGCTTTCTTT. Filled out from reference TRBV29-1 and TRBJ1-1, the complete variable domain reads SAVISQKPSRDICQRGTSLTIQCQVDSQVTMMFWYRQQPGQSLTLIATANQGSEATYESGFVIDKFPISRPNLTFSTLTVSNMSPEDSSIYLCSGGQGAKAFFGQGTRLTVV.

The rearrangement joins TRBV29-1 to TRBJ2-7; 7 bases agree with TRBD1. The germline V gene encodes CDR1 SQVTM and CDR2 ANQGSEA. This CDR3 has 13 amino acids. The CDR3 region is CSVRGGQAYEQYF. CDR3 DNA: TGCAGTGTGCGCGGAGGACAGGCCTACGAGCAGTACTTC.

CDR3 sequence (DNA): TGTGCCAGCAGCCGGTCAGGACAGGGTGACACTGAAGCTTTCTTT. Its translation: CASSRSGQGDTEAFF. V gene TRBV4-2 combines with J gene TRBJ1-1; 8 positions match TRBD1. V was clipped by 4 bases and J by 3 bases; unmatched bases: 7. This CDR3 comprises 15 residues. CDR1 and CDR2 from the germline V gene are LGHNA and YNFKEQ.

This rearrangement joins TRBV7-2 to TRBJ2-7; D may be TRBD2 (7 bases). The CDR3 spans 14 residues. Trimming pared 4 bases from V and 5 bases from J, leaving 15 bases between. Germline V gives CDR1 SGHTA, CDR2 FQGNSA. CDR3 residues: CASSSLGGANEQYF. For the CDR3, the DNA is TGTGCCAGCAGCTCCCTGGGGGGGGCGAACGAGCAGTACTTC.

The CDR3: CASTIPGQGNQPQHF. The DNA of the CDR3 is TGTGCCAGCACAATTCCGGGACAGGGCAATCAGCCCCAGCATTTT. This sequence joins TRBV5-8 and TRBJ1-5; 8 nucleotides agree with TRBD1. Germline V gene lookup returns CDR1 SGHTS and CDR2 YDEGEE. The CDR3 runs to 15 residues. V shed 6 bases and J 2 bases; nucleotides not matched to a gene: 7.

This clone was counted a single time. The V call is TRBV29-1, the J call TRBJ1-1; 8 bases agree with TRBD1. CDR3 length: 15 amino acids. V lost 6 bases to trimming and J lost 4 bases; unmatched junction nucleotides: 13. Germline CDR1 and CDR2: SQVTM and ANQGSEA. CDR3 DNA sequence: TGCAGCGTACGCCCCTTCGGACAGGGTGGCACTGAAGCTTTCTTT. Translated: CSVRPFGQGGTEAFF.

The genes are TRBV5-1 and TRBJ1-4; a possible D gene is TRBD1 (5 bases). There are 14 residues in the CDR3. CDR1 and CDR2 (germline): SGHRS, YFSETQ. Trimming removed 0 bases from V and 7 bases from J, with 10 bases in between. This chain's CDR3 is CASSLEGRGEKLFF. The CDR3 region has the DNA TGCGCCAGCAGCTTGGAGGGAAGGGGTGAAAAACTGTTTTTT.

The V and J genes are TRBV25-1 and TRBJ2-3; 8 bases agree with TRBD1. Trimming cost V 4 bases and J 7 bases; bases outside gene matches: 4. The CDR3 length is 13 residues. From germline, CDR1 is MGHDK and CDR2 SYGVNS. The CDR3 nucleotides read TGTGCCAGCAGTGCTACAGGGGGAAATACGCAGTATTTT. It codes for CASSATGGNTQYF.

The gene calls are TRBV7-3 and TRBJ1-2; a possible D gene is TRBD1 (6 bases). The CDR3 has 14 amino acids. Trimming stripped 5 bases from V and 4 bases from J, with 14 bases between. Germline CDR1 and CDR2: SGHTA and FQGTGA. CDR3 sequence: CASSPAGGPYGYTF. CDR3 bases: TGTGCCAGCAGCCCCGCCGGGGGGCCCTATGGCTACACCTTC.

The V and J genes are TRBV27 and TRBJ2-2; weak D call: TRBD2 (6 bases). The V gene lost 6 bases and the J gene lost 1 base, with 12 bases spanning the gap. CDR3 size: 15 residues. Germline-derived CDR1 and CDR2 are MNHEY and SMNVEV (reference sequence). The CDR3 loop reads CASSRGGENTGELFF. In nucleotides, the CDR3 is TGTGCCAGCAGCCGGGGCGGGGAGAACACCGGGGAGCTGTTTTTT.

V gene TRBV19 combines with J gene TRBJ1-1; D is possibly TRBD1 (5 bases). There are 13 residues in the CDR3. Trimming removed 5 bases at V and 2 bases at J, with 9 bases between. Germline V gives CDR1 LNHDA, CDR2 SQIVND (reference sequence). This chain's CDR3 is CASSWGVNTEAFF. Here the CDR3 DNA reads TGTGCCAGTAGTTGGGGGGTAAACACTGAAGCTTTCTTT.

The chain carries TRBV7-2 and TRBJ2-2; 8 nucleotides match TRBD2. The junction had 10 bases not matched to a gene; V was cut back by 1 base and J by 0 bases. Germline V gene sequence: CDR1 SGHTA, CDR2 FQGNSA. This CDR3 is 19 amino acids long. CDR3 nucleotides: TGTGCCAGCAGCTTAGGGGTAGCGGGGAGCATTACGAACACCGGGGAGCTGTTTTTT. Amino acid sequence: CASSLGVAGSITNTGELFF.

The V and J genes are TRBV7-2 and TRBJ2-1, with a possible D match to TRBD2 (6 bases). The CDR3 is 14 amino acids. The V gene's germline CDR1 is SGHTA and CDR2 FQGNSA. Between the trimmed V and J ends, which lost 8 bases and 6 bases, there was a span of 17 bases. The CDR3, as DNA: TGTGCCAGCGGCGAGACTAGAATTGGCAATGAGCAGTTCTTC. Translation: CASGETRIGNEQFF.

The CDR3 reads CASSPPGREQQYF. CDR3 sequence (DNA): TGTGCCAGCTCACCCCCGGGGAGGGAACAGCAGTACTTC. The rearrangement uses TRBV18 and TRBJ2-7, with 7 bases that match TRBD2. Germline CDR1 reads KGHSH; CDR2 reads LQKENI. With V trimmed by 3 bases and J by 8 bases, 7 bases remained unmatched. The CDR3 loop spans 13 amino acids.

This chain uses TRBV25-1 with TRBJ2-7; 10 bases agree with TRBD1. The germline V gene encodes CDR1 MGHDK and CDR2 SYGVNS. J was trimmed by 5 bases and V by 6 bases; bases with no gene match: 10. The CDR3 totals 15 residues. In nucleotides, the CDR3 is TGTGCCAGCAGCCGAAGGGGACAGGGGAACCACGAGCAGTACTTC. Translation: CASSRRGQGNHEQYF.

This clone has a handful of counts. This rearrangement joins TRBV7-2 to TRBJ1-3, with 7 bases identical to TRBD1. Trimming removed 5 bases from V and 4 bases from J; junction bases left unmatched: 5. The CDR3 length is 14 residues. Germline loops: CDR1 SGHTA, CDR2 FQGNSA. The DNA for the CDR3 is TGTGCCAGCAGCCCGACAGGGCTCGGAAACACCATATATTTT. Residues: CASSPTGLGNTIYF.

This sequence joins TRBV2 and TRBJ2-5; 7 bases agree with TRBD2. The CDR3 sequence is 11 residues long. In germline, CDR1 is SNHLY, CDR2 FYNNEI. V shed 8 bases and J 5 bases; nucleotides not matched to a gene: 2. In DNA form, the CDR3 reads TGTGCCAGCCTGGGGGGGGAGACCCAGTACTTC. Translating it yields CASLGGETQYF. The full variable domain, its missing parts supplied by reference TRBV2 and TRBJ2-5, is EPEVTQTPSHQVTQMGQEVILRCVPISNHLYFYWYRQILGQKVEFLVSFYNNEISEKSEIFDDQFSVERPDGSNFTLKIRSTKLEDSAMYFCASLGGETQYFGPGTRLLVL.

The V call is TRBV11-3, the J call TRBJ1-1, with D perhaps TRBD1 (5 bases). Trimming stripped 1 base from V and 11 bases from J, with 14 bases between. The CDR3 is 13 residues long. Germline V gene sequence: CDR1 SGHNT, CDR2 YENEEA. In DNA, the CDR3 is TGTGCCAGCAGCTTAGCTCCTGGGGCAAGGGCTTTCTTT. Amino acids: CASSLAPGARAFF.

This clone was seen a handful of times. The chain has TRBV18 and TRBJ1-1; TRBD1 is a possible D gene (5 bases). V was cut by 2 bases and J by 4 bases, with 8 bases left in between. Germline values: CDR1 KGHSH, CDR2 LQKENI. The CDR3 is 13 amino acids. The CDR3 region is CASSPSRGTEAFF. CDR3 nucleotides: TGTGCCAGCTCACCATCAAGGGGCACTGAAGCTTTCTTT.

The V and J genes are TRBV25-1 and TRBJ2-4; D is possibly TRBD2 (5 bases). V was trimmed by 8 bases and J by 0 bases, leaving 14 bases between them. CDR1 is MGHDK and CDR2 is SYGVNS in the germline V gene. This CDR3 is built from 15 residues. This chain's CDR3 is CASGLGMIAKNIQYF. CDR3 nucleotides: TGTGCCAGCGGACTCGGGATGATAGCCAAAAACATTCAGTACTTC.